This is a list of T cell receptor beta chains from one sample in a study of cytomegalovirus exposure and HLA in healthy donors. Clones were read by immunoSEQ multiplex PCR, and TCRdb kept only the in-frame ones, dropping some. The table shows roughly 84,000 clones, with around 66% occurring only once. Sequenced input: PBMCs. The source of these receptors is a woman between 40 and 50 years old in good health and CMV-seropositive. Each CDR3 is given with its conserved first and last residue. D genes are given only for firm matches. Clone size is stated in some rows and not others, as once, few, many or a class when expanded.

d_call: TRBD1
clone_size: NA
v_call: TRBV7-8
j_call: TRBJ2-7
cdr3_aa: CASSLGQYSYEQYF
cdr3_nt: TGTGCCAGCAGCTTGGGACAGTACTCCTACGAGCAGTACTTC

d_call: NA
clone_size: few
v_call: TRBV5-1
j_call: TRBJ2-6
cdr3_aa: CASSLSSQGSGANVLTF
cdr3_nt: TGCGCCAGCAGCCTAAGCTCTCAGGGTTCTGGGGCCAACGTCCTGACTTTC

d_call: NA
clone_size: few
v_call: TRBV5-1
j_call: TRBJ1-2
cdr3_aa: CASSLEGRDSGYTF
cdr3_nt: TGCGCCAGCAGCTTGGAAGGCAGGGATTCTGGCTACACCTTC

d_call: NA
clone_size: NA
v_call: TRBV4-3
j_call: TRBJ1-2
cdr3_aa: CASSQDLWGAGYGYTF
cdr3_nt: TGCGCCAGCAGCCAAGATCTCTGGGGCGCAGGCTATGGCTACACCTTC

d_call: TRBD1
clone_size: NA
v_call: TRBV7-8
j_call: TRBJ1-4
cdr3_aa: CASSPGQGIEKLFF
cdr3_nt: TGTGCCAGCAGCCCAGGACAGGGCATTGAAAAACTGTTTTTT

d_call: TRBD1
clone_size: once
v_call: TRBV7-2
j_call: TRBJ1-2
cdr3_aa: CASSLDRVDGYTF
cdr3_nt: TGTGCCAGCAGCCTGGACAGGGTCGATGGCTACACCTTC

d_call: TRBD2
clone_size: NA
v_call: TRBV10-1
j_call: TRBJ2-1
cdr3_aa: CASSENPGGPYNEQFF
cdr3_nt: TGCGCCAGCAGTGAGAATCCGGGAGGGCCATACAATGAGCAGTTCTTC

d_call: TRBD1
clone_size: NA
v_call: TRBV28
j_call: TRBJ2-4
cdr3_aa: CASSFTIPGQGVIQYF
cdr3_nt: TGTGCCAGCAGTTTCACGATCCCGGGACAGGGGGTCATTCAGTACTTC

d_call: NA
clone_size: once
v_call: TRBV7-2
j_call: TRBJ1-4
cdr3_aa: CASSLMGASTREKLFF
cdr3_nt: TGTGCCAGCAGCTTAATGGGGGCCTCCACGAGGGAAAAACTGTTTTTT

d_call: TRBD1
clone_size: few
v_call: TRBV5-4
j_call: TRBJ1-1
cdr3_aa: CASRTGTGITEAFF
cdr3_nt: TGTGCCAGCAGAACCGGGACAGGGATAACTGAAGCTTTCTTT

d_call: TRBD1
clone_size: NA
v_call: TRBV11-3
j_call: TRBJ2-4
cdr3_aa: CASSLTGGEGALNIQYF
cdr3_nt: TGTGCCAGCAGCCTTACAGGGGGCGAGGGGGCCCTAAACATTCAGTACTTC

d_call: TRBD2
clone_size: NA
v_call: TRBV9
j_call: TRBJ2-7
cdr3_aa: CASSESGTSGTQGEQYF
cdr3_nt: TGTGCCAGCAGCGAATCCGGGACTAGCGGGACCCAGGGCGAGCAGTACTTC

d_call: TRBD1
clone_size: NA
v_call: TRBV2
j_call: TRBJ2-2
cdr3_aa: CASRTGITGELFF
cdr3_nt: TGTGCCAGCAGGACAGGGATCACCGGGGAGCTGTTTTTT

d_call: TRBD2
clone_size: few
v_call: TRBV6-5
j_call: TRBJ2-7
cdr3_aa: CASSTTSGNSYEQYF
cdr3_nt: TGTGCCAGCAGTACGACTAGCGGGAATTCCTACGAGCAGTACTTC

d_call: TRBD1
clone_size: NA
v_call: TRBV6-5
j_call: TRBJ2-7
cdr3_aa: CASSSESAQGDREQYF
cdr3_nt: TGTGCCAGCAGTTCCGAATCGGCCCAGGGGGATCGCGAGCAGTACTTC

d_call: NA
clone_size: NA
v_call: TRBV10-3
j_call: TRBJ2-2
cdr3_aa: CAISESSYGGELFF
cdr3_nt: TGTGCCATCAGTGAGAGTAGCTATGGCGGGGAGCTGTTTTTT

d_call: NA
clone_size: NA
v_call: TRBV28
j_call: TRBJ1-2
cdr3_aa: CASSLNGGYTF
cdr3_nt: TGTGCCAGCAGCCTCAACGGGGGCTACACCTTC

d_call: NA
clone_size: NA
v_call: TRBV19
j_call: TRBJ1-1
cdr3_aa: CASSPQGWGEAFF
cdr3_nt: TGTGCCAGTAGTCCACAGGGCTGGGGGGAAGCTTTCTTT

d_call: TRBD2
clone_size: once
v_call: TRBV4-3
j_call: TRBJ2-7
cdr3_aa: CASSQSSGSKYEQYF
cdr3_nt: TGCGCCAGCAGCCAGAGTAGCGGGAGTAAATACGAGCAGTACTTC

d_call: TRBD1
clone_size: once
v_call: TRBV18
j_call: TRBJ2-3
cdr3_aa: CASSPPGQGSDTQYF
cdr3_nt: TGTGCCAGCTCACCTCCGGGACAGGGGTCAGATACGCAGTATTTT

d_call: NA
clone_size: NA
v_call: TRBV15
j_call: TRBJ2-7
cdr3_aa: CATSRDILGVPTNYEQYF
cdr3_nt: TGTGCCACCAGCAGAGATATTTTGGGAGTCCCGACCAACTACGAGCAGTACTTC

d_call: NA
clone_size: NA
v_call: TRBV27
j_call: TRBJ1-1
cdr3_aa: CASSLAGKTEAFF
cdr3_nt: TGTGCCAGCAGTTTAGCAGGGAAAACTGAAGCTTTCTTT

d_call: TRBD2
clone_size: NA
v_call: TRBV10-3
j_call: TRBJ2-7
cdr3_aa: CAIRGTSAPYEQYF
cdr3_nt: TGTGCCATCAGGGGGACTAGCGCTCCCTACGAGCAGTACTTC

d_call: NA
clone_size: NA
v_call: TRBV11-2
j_call: TRBJ2-3
cdr3_aa: CASSAHLEAQYF
cdr3_nt: TGTGCCAGCAGCGCGCACCTAGAAGCGCAGTATTTT

d_call: TRBD1
clone_size: NA
v_call: TRBV11-3
j_call: TRBJ2-7
cdr3_aa: CASGTGVGEQYF
cdr3_nt: TGTGCCAGCGGGACAGGGGTAGGCGAGCAGTACTTC

d_call: TRBD2
clone_size: few
v_call: TRBV7-2
j_call: TRBJ2-5
cdr3_aa: CASSPTGTSVVAQYF
cdr3_nt: TGTGCCAGCAGCCCTACCGGGACTAGCGTAGTAGCCCAGTACTTC

d_call: NA
clone_size: NA
v_call: TRBV9
j_call: TRBJ1-3
cdr3_aa: CASSGSGQSSGNTIYF
cdr3_nt: TGTGCCAGCAGCGGATCCGGACAGTCCTCTGGAAACACCATATATTTT

d_call: NA
clone_size: NA
v_call: TRBV6-6
j_call: TRBJ1-2
cdr3_aa: CASNSVQGRANYGYTF
cdr3_nt: TGTGCCAGCAACTCGGTCCAGGGCCGAGCTAACTATGGCTACACCTTC

d_call: TRBD2
clone_size: NA
v_call: TRBV5-6
j_call: TRBJ2-1
cdr3_aa: CASSDSGRVNEQFF
cdr3_nt: TGTGCCAGCAGTGATAGCGGGAGGGTCAATGAGCAGTTCTTC

d_call: NA
clone_size: once
v_call: TRBV9
j_call: TRBJ1-2
cdr3_aa: CASSVGGNSGYGYTF
cdr3_nt: TGTGCCAGCAGCGTGGGGGGGAACAGCGGCTATGGCTACACCTTC

d_call: TRBD1
clone_size: NA
v_call: TRBV6-5
j_call: TRBJ2-3
cdr3_aa: CASRVQGFSTDTQYF
cdr3_nt: TGTGCCAGCAGGGTACAGGGGTTTAGCACAGATACGCAGTATTTT